A single sample gave rise to the 29 T cell receptor beta chains below, sequenced in a study of blood T cell repertoires in COVID-19 (TCRdb year 2020). Library method: the immunoSEQ multiplex PCR assay. In TCRdb, the immuneACCESS table is reduced to in-frame sequences with V and J assigned. These tables do not hold every clone; where another copy was compared, an unresolved V gene accounts for under half, and the others remain unexplained. This sample has 300,000 to 350,000 clones in its table, and more than 75% of those were observed once. About 6% of the sample goes to the ten largest clones. Material for sequencing was peripheral blood. The receptors here all came from a woman between 50 and 59 years old with COVID-19, enrolled during active disease.

V gene TRBV4-1 combines with J gene TRBJ2-2; 8 positions match TRBD2. Germline CDR1 reads MGHRA; CDR2 reads YSYEKL. This CDR3 is 16 amino acids long. With 0 bases clipped from V and 6 bases from J, the junction kept 6 bases outside the gene matches. The CDR3 coding sequence is TGCGCCAGCAGCCAAGATCGCGGGAGGATACCCGGGGAGCTGTTTTTT. Its translation: CASSQDRGRIPGELFF.

This chain links TRBV12-3 or TRBV12-4 with TRBJ2-7, with D possibly matching TRBD1 (6 bases). The CDR3 covers 13 residues. V was cut by 6 bases and J by 0 bases, with 9 bases left in between. The CDR3 region is CASRDSLSYEQYF. The CDR3 coding sequence is TGTGCCAGCAGGGACAGTCTCTCCTACGAGCAGTACTTC.

V gene TRBV9 combines with J gene TRBJ2-2, with 11 bases aligning to TRBD1. Germline values: CDR1 SGDLS, CDR2 YYNGEE. This CDR3 has 14 residues. V dropped 0 bases and J dropped 9; count of bases not matched to a gene: 1. CDR3 in amino acids: CASSVGTGGWELFF. CDR3 coding DNA: TGTGCCAGCAGCGTAGGGACAGGGGGCTGGGAGCTGTTTTTT. Based on the CDR3 plus reference TRBV9 and TRBJ2-2, the full variable domain is DSGVTQTPKHLITATGQRVTLRCSPRSGDLSVYWYQQSLDQGLQFLIQYYNGEERAKGNILERFSAQQFPDLHSELNLSSLELGDSALYFCASSVGTGGWELFFGEGSRLTVL.

The genes are TRBV5-1 and TRBJ1-1; TRBD1 might be the D (5 bases). V was cut by 1 base and J by 4 bases, with 17 bases left in between. The CDR3 is 16 residues long. The V gene's germline CDR1 is SGHRS and CDR2 YFSETQ. The CDR3 DNA reads TGCGCCAGCAGCTTGAACGGCGGGGGAGGAGGCACTGAAGCTTTCTTT. This gives the protein CASSLNGGGGGTEAFF.

The V call is TRBV5-1, the J call TRBJ1-6; unclear D gene. The germline V gene has CDR1 SGHRS and CDR2 YFSETQ. With 0 bases removed from V and 2 bases from J, the gap between germline ends came to 9 bases. The CDR3 spans 16 residues. The CDR3 here is CASSLGEGAYNSPLHF. CDR3 sequence (DNA): TGCGCCAGCAGCTTGGGCGAGGGTGCCTATAATTCACCCCTCCACTTT.

With regard to this clone: Other DNA sequences from this sample encode an identical CDR3 as well. This chain joins TRBV3-1 (or the pseudogene TRBV3-2) and TRBJ1-1; D is ambiguous. CDR1 is LGHDT, CDR2 YNNKEL, per germline (reference sequence). The CDR3 runs 14 residues. Trimming took off 1 base at V and 6 bases at J, with 12 bases between the two ends. For the CDR3, the DNA is TGTGCCAGCAGCCAAGCGGGTATCGGGGCTGAAGCTTTCTTT. This encodes CASSQAGIGAEAFF.

The count of this clone is one. The CDR3, as DNA: TGCGCCAGCAGAAAGGACAGGGGCGAGCAGTACTTC. Protein sequence: CASRKDRGEQYF. The rearrangement uses TRBV10-2 and TRBJ2-7; TRBD1 matches at 9 bases. CDR1 WSHSY and CDR2 SAAADI come from the germline V gene. The CDR3 length is 12 residues. V gave up 6 bases and J gave up 6 bases; unmatched junction bases: 3.

In this sample, this clone turned up many times. V and J are TRBV18 and TRBJ2-3; maybe TRBD2 (5 bases). Germline-derived CDR1 and CDR2 are KGHSH and LQKENI. This CDR3 is 14 amino acids long. V was pared by 6 bases and J by 4 bases, with 14 bases between. CDR3: CASSRGLAPDTQYF. In DNA, the CDR3 is TGTGCCAGCTCCCGCGGGCTAGCCCCAGATACGCAGTATTTT.

CDR3 sequence (DNA): TGCGCCAGCAGGATCGGGACTCCAAACTATGGCTACACCTTC. Translated, it gives CASRIGTPNYGYTF. The chain recombines TRBV5-1 with TRBJ1-2; maybe TRBD1 (5 bases). Trimming took 5 bases from V and 2 from J, leaving 13 bases between them. The CDR3 is 14 amino acids. CDR1 SGHRS and CDR2 YFSETQ come from the germline V gene.

The genes are TRBV14 and TRBJ1-1; 9 nucleotides align to TRBD1. CDR1 SGHDN and CDR2 FVKESK come from the germline V gene. CDR3 length: 15 residues. J was trimmed by 2 bases and V by 5 bases; bases with no gene match: 6. The CDR3 spells CASSETGGRNTEAFF. The CDR3 nucleotides are TGTGCCAGCAGCGAAACAGGGGGCCGAAACACTGAAGCTTTCTTT.

V gene TRBV7-3 combines with J gene TRBJ2-1; D is undetermined. The germline gives CDR1 SGHTA, CDR2 FQGTGA. V was trimmed by 5 bases and J by 4 bases, leaving 15 bases between them. This CDR3 spans 15 amino acids. CDR3: CASSPSSRYYNEQFF. CDR3 coding DNA: TGTGCCAGCAGCCCTTCCTCGCGGTATTACAATGAGCAGTTCTTC. The full variable domain, with the rest looked up from reference TRBV7-3 and TRBJ2-1, is GAGVSQTPSNKVTEKGKYVELRCDPISGHTALYWYRQSLGQGPEFLIYFQGTGAADDSGLPNDRFFAVRPEGSVSTLKIQRTERGDSAVYLCASSPSSRYYNEQFFGPGTRLTVL.

This clone came up once. The gene calls are TRBV6-5 and TRBJ2-1; 7 bases match TRBD2. The CDR3 loop spans 12 amino acids. V shed 2 bases and J 9 bases; nucleotides not matched to a gene: 1. From germline, CDR1 is MNHEY and CDR2 SVGAGI. The CDR3 region has the DNA TGTGCCAGCAGTTACAGGGAGGGTGAGCAGTTCTTC. This translates into CASSYREGEQFF.

The chain couples TRBV7-3 to TRBJ2-2; 13 nucleotides agree with TRBD2. The germline gives CDR1 SGHTA, CDR2 FQGTGA. Trimming cost V 4 bases and J 4 bases; bases outside gene matches: 6. CDR3 length equals 17 residues. In nucleotides, the CDR3 is TGTGCCAGCAGCTCCCCAGGACTAGCGGGAGTCACCGGGGAGCTGTTTTTT. It specifies CASSSPGLAGVTGELFF.

The CDR3, as DNA: TGCGCCAGCAGCTTGTACAGGGGGCCCTACGAGCAGTACTTC. Protein product: CASSLYRGPYEQYF. This sequence joins TRBV5-1 and TRBJ2-7; TRBD1 matches at 9 bases. Trimming cost V 1 base and J 2 bases; bases outside gene matches: 1. The CDR3 has 14 residues. CDR1 SGHRS and CDR2 YFSETQ come from the germline V gene. Looking up the rest from reference TRBV5-1 and TRBJ2-7 gives the full variable domain: KAGVTQTPRYLIKTRGQQVTLSCSPISGHRSVSWYQQTPGQGLQFLFEYFSETQRNKGNFPGRFSGRQFSNSRSEMNVSTLELGDSALYLCASSLYRGPYEQYFGPGTRLTVT.

This clone was seen more than once but under ten times. This chain links TRBV6-5 with TRBJ1-5, with 10 bases that match TRBD1. The CDR3 consists of 14 residues. Looked up from germline, CDR1 is MNHEY and CDR2 is SVGAGI. V was pared by 6 bases and J by 5 bases, with 4 bases of the junction left unmatched. The chain's CDR3 is CASRSGTGDQPQHF. The CDR3 bases are TGTGCCAGCAGATCCGGGACAGGGGATCAGCCCCAGCATTTT.

This chain links TRBV5-1 with TRBJ2-4, with 9 nucleotides matching TRBD2. V lost 1 base to trimming and J lost 11 bases; unmatched junction nucleotides: 4. The CDR3 has 13 amino acids. The germline V gene has CDR1 SGHRS and CDR2 YFSETQ. The CDR3: CASSLLVAGVQYF. The CDR3, as DNA: TGCGCCAGCAGCTTGCTAGTAGCGGGAGTTCAGTACTTC.

The gene calls are TRBV7-2 and TRBJ1-3; tentatively, D is TRBD1 (5 bases). Germline V gene lookup returns CDR1 SGHTA and CDR2 FQGNSA. This CDR3 comprises 13 residues. V lost 10 bases and J 4 bases, leaving 14 bases between the germline ends. This chain's CDR3 is CAIAGVSGNTIYF. The CDR3 DNA follows: TGTGCCATCGCGGGGGTCTCGGGAAACACCATATATTTT. Full variable domain (rest looked up from reference TRBV7-2 and TRBJ1-3): GAGVSQSPSNKVTEKGKDVELRCDPISGHTALYWYRQSLGQGLEFLIYFQGNSAPDKSGLPSDRFSAERTGGSVSTLTIQRTQQEDSAVYLCAIAGVSGNTIYFGEGSWLTVV.

Only one count was recorded for this clone. The chain joins TRBV15 to TRBJ1-2; D is unresolved. This CDR3 contains 13 residues. Germline lookup yields CDR1 LNHNV and CDR2 YYDKDF (reference sequence). V lost 1 base and J lost 8, with 11 bases in between. The CDR3 DNA follows: TGTGCCACCAGCAGAGGGGAGGGAGGGGGCTACACCTTC. As protein: CATSRGEGGGYTF.

The V and J genes are TRBV5-1 and TRBJ2-2; 12 bases agree with TRBD1. CDR3 length equals 15 residues. The V and J ends lost 6 bases and 4 bases, in that order; junction bases with no gene match: 4. Germline V gene lookup returns CDR1 SGHRS and CDR2 YFSETQ. The chain's CDR3 is CASNRDRGPTGELFF. CDR3 DNA: TGCGCCAGCAACCGGGACAGGGGGCCCACCGGGGAGCTGTTTTTT.

The chain uses TRBV7-9 and TRBJ2-5; 7 bases are shared with TRBD1. The V and J ends lost 6 bases and 2 bases, in that order; junction bases with no gene match: 12. CDR1 is SEHNR, CDR2 FQNEAQ, per germline (reference sequence). CDR3 size: 16 residues. The DNA of the CDR3 is TGTGCCAGCAGTTCTACCCGGACAGGCGCACAAGAGACCCAGTACTTC. Translated, it gives CASSSTRTGAQETQYF.

This chain links TRBV5-1 with TRBJ2-3; a weak D match, TRBD1 (6 bases). V lost 5 bases to trimming and J lost 3 bases, with 13 bases between them. Germline loops: CDR1 SGHRS, CDR2 YFSETQ. The CDR3 has 14 amino acids. The CDR3 nucleotides are TGCGCCAGCAGAGGGACACCGGGGACAGATACGCAGTATTTT. Translation gives CASRGTPGTDTQYF.

This clone was found once. The chain combines TRBV29-1 with TRBJ1-1, with 7 bases identical to TRBD1. This CDR3 comprises 14 residues. From germline, CDR1 is SQVTM and CDR2 ANQGSEA. J was trimmed by 1 base and V by 0 bases; bases with no gene match: 2. The CDR3 DNA is TGCAGCGTTGAAGAGAGACAGGGGAACACTGAAGCTTTCTTT. Protein: CSVEERQGNTEAFF.

The rearrangement uses TRBV6-1 and TRBJ2-1, with D maybe TRBD2 (5 bases). Germline values: CDR1 MNHNS, CDR2 SASEGT. The CDR3 spans 14 residues. V lost 0 bases, J lost 3 bases, and 6 bases lay in between. The CDR3 loop reads CASSEAGVYNEQFF. DNA for the CDR3: TGTGCCAGCAGTGAAGCGGGAGTCTACAATGAGCAGTTCTTC.

The V and J genes are TRBV3-1 (or the pseudogene TRBV3-2) and TRBJ2-7; D is possibly TRBD1 (5 bases). The CDR3 length is 17 residues. V lost 0 bases, J lost 6 bases, and 21 bases lay in between. Germline assignment: CDR1 LGHDT and CDR2 YNNKEL (reference sequence). CDR3 region: CASSQDLVLRQGPEQYF. The CDR3 DNA reads as TGTGCCAGCAGCCAAGATCTCGTATTACGGCAGGGTCCCGAGCAGTACTTC.

The V and J genes are TRBV2 and TRBJ1-5, with D tentatively TRBD1 (6 bases). This CDR3 is built from 16 residues. Germline CDR1 and CDR2: SNHLY and FYNNEI. Trimming shortened V by 8 bases and J by 2 bases, and 19 bases separated the two germline ends. The CDR3 here is CASHDRQVSGNQPQHF. CDR3 nucleotides: TGTGCCAGCCACGACAGGCAAGTTTCTGGCAATCAGCCCCAGCATTTT.

The V call is TRBV5-8, the J call TRBJ2-7; TRBD2 matches at 10 bases. V dropped 3 bases and J dropped 4; count of bases not matched to a gene: 7. Germline-derived CDR1 and CDR2 are SGHTS and YDEGEE. The CDR3 spans 15 residues. CDR3 DNA: TGTGCCAGCAGCTGGCCCGGGACTAGCGATTACGAGCAGTACTTC. Its protein is CASSWPGTSDYEQYF.

V is TRBV13 and J is TRBJ2-2; 9 bases are shared with TRBD2. The germline CDR1 and CDR2 sequences are PRHDT and FYEKMQ (reference sequence). The V segment lost 7 bases and the J segment 1 base; nucleotides outside the gene matches: 7. There are 16 residues in the CDR3. The CDR3 loop is CASTLAGTLNTGELFF. The DNA for the CDR3 is TGTGCCAGCACGCTAGCGGGAACCTTGAACACCGGGGAGCTGTTTTTT. The full variable domain, its missing parts supplied by reference TRBV13 and TRBJ2-2, is AAGVIQSPRHLIKEKRETATLKCYPIPRHDTVYWYQQGPGQDPQFLISFYEKMQSDKGSIPDRFSAQQFSDYHSELNMSSLELGDSALYFCASTLAGTLNTGELFFGEGSRLTVL.

This rearrangement joins TRBV4-2 to TRBJ1-5; 11 positions agree with TRBD1. From germline, CDR1 is LGHNA and CDR2 YNFKEQ. The CDR3 is 20 amino acids. V shed 3 bases and J 3 bases; nucleotides not matched to a gene: 16. The CDR3 DNA reads TGTGCCAGCAGCCAGAGGGGTTGGACAGGGGGCCGAGGGGACAATCAGCCCCAGCATTTT. Protein product: CASSQRGWTGGRGDNQPQHF.

This chain's CDR3 is CASSQSYEQYF. As DNA, the CDR3 is TGTGCCAGCAGTCAATCATACGAGCAGTACTTC. The chain joins TRBV6-2 or TRBV6-3 to TRBJ2-7; unclear D gene. Germline CDR1 reads MNHEY; CDR2 reads SVGEGT. The CDR3 contains 11 residues. V was trimmed by 5 bases and J by 4 bases, leaving 6 bases between them.